These 9 T cell receptor beta chains were all obtained from the same sample, sequenced in a study of T cell responses to AZD1222 COVID-19 vaccine. The table came from immunoSEQ multiplex PCR; TCRdb's copy has only in-frame clones and leaves some out. The profile covers 150,000 to 200,000 clones, with 85% to 95% appearing a single time and roughly 4.6% taken by the ten largest. The sample was peripheral blood, taken 28 days after the second AZD1222 dose. These TCRs come from an adult who received the AZD1222 COVID-19 vaccine.

The chain employs TRBV28 and TRBJ2-1; D is possibly TRBD1 or TRBD2 (6 bases each). Germline CDR1 reads MDHEN; CDR2 reads SYDVKM. The V and J ends lost 6 bases and 7 bases respectively, with 19 bases between them. The CDR3 sequence is 15 residues long. The CDR3 DNA follows: TGTGCCAGCAGCTGGGGGGCACAGGGTGGGAATGAGCAGTTCTTC. Its protein is CASSWGAQGGNEQFF. The variable domain in full, completed from reference TRBV28 and TRBJ2-1, reads DVKVTQSSRYLVKRTGEKVFLECVQDMDHENMFWYRQDPGLGLRLIYFSYDVKMKEKGDIPEGYSVSREKKERFSLILESASTNQTSMYLCASSWGAQGGNEQFFGPGTRLTVL.

The V and J genes are TRBV9 and TRBJ1-3; D ambiguous. CDR1 and CDR2 from the germline V gene are SGDLS and YYNGEE. This CDR3 has 17 residues. V lost 0 bases and J 0 bases, leaving 13 bases between the germline ends. CDR3 protein: CASSVGSPDYSGNTIYF. Written as DNA, the CDR3 is TGTGCCAGCAGCGTAGGAAGTCCTGACTACTCTGGAAACACCATATATTTT.

This clone was counted once. The chain has TRBV27 and TRBJ2-1; perhaps D is TRBD1 or TRBD2 (6 bases each). Per germline, CDR1 MNHEY and CDR2 SMNVEV (reference sequence). CDR3 length: 16 residues. Trimming left V 3 bases short and J 4 bases short, with 16 bases between. CDR3 amino acids: CASSFFEGGAYNEQFF. In nucleotides, the CDR3 is TGTGCCAGCAGTTTTTTCGAGGGGGGAGCTTACAATGAGCAGTTCTTC.

V usage is TRBV6-2 or TRBV6-3 and J usage is TRBJ2-5; D call uncertain. Germline V gives CDR1 MNHEY, CDR2 SVGEGT. The CDR3 length is 11 residues. Trimming took off 5 bases at V and 5 bases at J, with 6 bases between the two ends. The CDR3 sequence: CASSRRETQYF. CDR3 in DNA: TGTGCCAGCAGTCGAAGGGAGACCCAGTACTTC.

The V and J genes are TRBV6-5 and TRBJ2-1; TRBD2 matches at 13 bases. The CDR3 totals 14 residues. Germline values: CDR1 MNHEY, CDR2 SVGAGI. The ends lost 5 bases at V and 6 bases at J; junction bases unmatched: 1. The DNA of the CDR3 is TGTGCCAGCAGTACTAGCGGGAGGGCCAATGAGCAGTTCTTC. It is translated as CASSTSGRANEQFF.

The V and J genes are TRBV11-2 and TRBJ2-7, with 8 bases that match TRBD2. The CDR3 loop spans 14 amino acids. The V gene's germline CDR1 is SGHAT and CDR2 FQNNGV. V shed 1 base and J 6 bases; nucleotides not matched to a gene: 5. CDR3 DNA sequence: TGTGCCAGCAGCTTAGGGGGACTAGGGGGCGAGCAGTACTTC. This sequence encodes CASSLGGLGGEQYF.

The chain carries TRBV11-2 and TRBJ2-2; D assignment may be TRBD1 or TRBD2 (5 bases each). Trimming removed 5 bases at V and 3 bases at J, with 13 bases between. CDR1 and CDR2 (germline): SGHAT, FQNNGV. The CDR3 is 15 amino acids. CDR3 sequence: CASSGRDGDTGELFF. CDR3 nucleotides: TGTGCCAGCAGCGGCCGGGACGGGGACACCGGGGAGCTGTTTTTT.

This rearrangement joins TRBV7-3 to TRBJ1-2, with 9 nucleotides matching TRBD1. Germline lookup yields CDR1 SGHTA and CDR2 FQGTGA. J gave up 7 bases and V 5 bases, and 8 bases lay outside the gene matches. The CDR3 runs 14 residues. As DNA, the CDR3 is TGTGCCAGCAGCGATCGACAGGGGGTTGGTGGCTACACCTTC. It specifies CASSDRQGVGGYTF.

This clone was recorded only once. The V call is TRBV6-2 or TRBV6-3, the J call TRBJ2-4; D ambiguous. There are 14 residues in the CDR3. V was shortened by 3 bases and J by 9 bases, with 15 bases between the two germline ends. Germline assignment: CDR1 MNHEY and CDR2 SVGEGT. DNA of the CDR3: TGTGCCAGCAGTTATTCCTCCGTTGGCGGCATTCAGTACTTC. Amino acid sequence: CASSYSSVGGIQYF.